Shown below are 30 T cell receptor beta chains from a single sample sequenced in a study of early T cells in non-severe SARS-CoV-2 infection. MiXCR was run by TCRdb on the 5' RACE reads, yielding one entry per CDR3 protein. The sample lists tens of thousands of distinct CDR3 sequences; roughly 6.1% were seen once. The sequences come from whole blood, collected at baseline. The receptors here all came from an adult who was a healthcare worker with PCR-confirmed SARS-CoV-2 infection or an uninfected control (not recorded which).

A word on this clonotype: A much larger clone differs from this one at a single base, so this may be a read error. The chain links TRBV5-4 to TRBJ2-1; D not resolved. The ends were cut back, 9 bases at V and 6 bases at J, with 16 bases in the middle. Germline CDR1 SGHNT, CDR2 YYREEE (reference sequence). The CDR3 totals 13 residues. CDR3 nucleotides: TGTGCCAACACCAACCCAGACGGCAATGAGCAGTTCTTC. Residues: CANTNPDGNEQFF.

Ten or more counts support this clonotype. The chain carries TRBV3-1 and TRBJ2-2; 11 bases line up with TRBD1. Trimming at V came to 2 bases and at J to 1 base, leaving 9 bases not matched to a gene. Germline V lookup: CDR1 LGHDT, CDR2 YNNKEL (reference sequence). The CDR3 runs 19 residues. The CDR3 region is CASSQTPGQGGRNTGELFF. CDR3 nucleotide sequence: TGTGCCAGCAGCCAAACCCCGGGACAGGGGGGAAGGAACACCGGGGAGCTGTTTTTT. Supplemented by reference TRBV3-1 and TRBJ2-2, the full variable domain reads DTAVSQTPKYLVTQMGNDKSIKCEQNLGHDTMYWYKQDSKKFLKIMFSYNNKELIINETVPNRFSPKSPDKAHLNLHINSLELGDSAVYFCASSQTPGQGGRNTGELFFGEGSRLTVL.

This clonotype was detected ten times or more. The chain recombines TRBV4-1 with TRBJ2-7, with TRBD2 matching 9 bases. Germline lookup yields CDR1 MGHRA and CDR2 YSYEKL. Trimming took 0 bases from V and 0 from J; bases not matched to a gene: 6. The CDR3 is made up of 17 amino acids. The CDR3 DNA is TGCGCCAGCAGCCAAGAACTTGGACTAGCGAGCTCCTACGAGCAGTACTTC. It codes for CASSQELGLASSYEQYF.

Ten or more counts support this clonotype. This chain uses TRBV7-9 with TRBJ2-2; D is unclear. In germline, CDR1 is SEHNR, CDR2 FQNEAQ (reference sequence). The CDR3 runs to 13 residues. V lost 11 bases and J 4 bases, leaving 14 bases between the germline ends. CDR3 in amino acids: CAGSLTGTGELFF. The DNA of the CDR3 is TGTGCCGGAAGCCTCACGGGCACCGGGGAGCTGTTTTTT.

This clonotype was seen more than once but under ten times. This CDR3 reads CSVDLGGASDTQYF. DNA of the CDR3: TGCAGCGTTGACCTAGGGGGCGCCTCAGATACGCAGTATTTT. V is TRBV29-1 and J is TRBJ2-3; 7 positions match TRBD1. CDR1 and CDR2 (germline): SQVTM, ANQGSEA. J was trimmed by 4 bases and V by 3 bases; bases with no gene match: 7. The CDR3 consists of 14 residues.

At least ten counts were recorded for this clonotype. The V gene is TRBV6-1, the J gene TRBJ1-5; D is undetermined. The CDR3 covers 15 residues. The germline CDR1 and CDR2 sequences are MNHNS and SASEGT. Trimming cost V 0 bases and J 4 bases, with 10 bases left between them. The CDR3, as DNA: TGTGCCAGCAGTGAAGCTGGCAGTAGGAATCAGCCCCAGCATTTT. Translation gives CASSEAGSRNQPQHF.

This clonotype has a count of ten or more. CDR3 sequence: CASSFRGRGNEKLFF. The DNA for the CDR3 is TGTGCCAGCAGCTTTCGGGGGCGTGGTAATGAAAAACTGTTTTTT. The chain recombines TRBV11-2 with TRBJ1-4, with a weak D call TRBD1 (6 bases). V was pared by 3 bases and J by 4 bases, with 12 bases between. The CDR3 has 15 amino acids. Germline V lookup: CDR1 SGHAT, CDR2 FQNNGV.

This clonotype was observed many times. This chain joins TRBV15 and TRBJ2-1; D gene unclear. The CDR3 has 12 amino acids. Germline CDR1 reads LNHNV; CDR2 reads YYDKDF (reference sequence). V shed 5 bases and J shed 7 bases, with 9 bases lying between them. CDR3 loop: CATSVLGNEQFF. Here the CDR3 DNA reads TGTGCCACCAGCGTGTTGGGGAATGAGCAGTTCTTC. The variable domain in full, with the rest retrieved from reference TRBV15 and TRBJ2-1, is DAMVIQNPRYQVTQFGKPVTLSCSQTLNHNVMYWYQQKSSQAPKLLFHYYDKDFNNEADTPDNFQSRRPNTSFCFLDIRSPGLGDTAMYLCATSVLGNEQFFGPGTRLTVL.

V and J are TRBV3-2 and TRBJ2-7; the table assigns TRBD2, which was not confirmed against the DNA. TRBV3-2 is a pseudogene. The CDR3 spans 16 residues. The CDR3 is CASSQEGLAGRYEQYF. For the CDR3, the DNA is TGTGCCAGCAGCCAAGAGGGACTAGCGGGACGGTACGAGCAGTACTTC.

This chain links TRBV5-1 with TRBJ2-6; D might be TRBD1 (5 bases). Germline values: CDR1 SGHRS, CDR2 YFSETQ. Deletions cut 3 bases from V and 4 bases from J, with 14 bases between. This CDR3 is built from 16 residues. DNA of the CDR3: TGCGCCAGCAGCTCCCAGGGTTTGGCGGGGGCCAACGTCCTGACTTTC. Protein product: CASSSQGLAGANVLTF.

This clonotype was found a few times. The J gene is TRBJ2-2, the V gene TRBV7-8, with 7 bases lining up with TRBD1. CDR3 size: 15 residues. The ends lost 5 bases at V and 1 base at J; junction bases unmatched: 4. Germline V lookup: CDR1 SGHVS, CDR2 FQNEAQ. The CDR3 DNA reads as TGTGCCAGCAGCACACAGGGGAGGAACACCGGGGAGCTGTTTTTT. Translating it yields CASSTQGRNTGELFF.

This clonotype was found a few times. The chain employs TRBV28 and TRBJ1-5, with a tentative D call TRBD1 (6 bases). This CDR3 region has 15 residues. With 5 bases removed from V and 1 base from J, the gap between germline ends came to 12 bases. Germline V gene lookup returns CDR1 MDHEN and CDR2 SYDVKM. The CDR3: CASSRTVFSNQPQHF. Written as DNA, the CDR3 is TGTGCCAGCAGTCGGACAGTTTTCAGCAATCAGCCCCAGCATTTT.

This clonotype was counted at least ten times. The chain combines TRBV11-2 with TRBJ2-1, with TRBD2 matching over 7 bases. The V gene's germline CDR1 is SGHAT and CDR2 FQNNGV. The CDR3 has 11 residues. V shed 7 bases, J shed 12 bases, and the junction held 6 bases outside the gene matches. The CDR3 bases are TGTGCCAGCACGGGAGGAGAGATGCAGTTCTTC. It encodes CASTGGEMQFF.

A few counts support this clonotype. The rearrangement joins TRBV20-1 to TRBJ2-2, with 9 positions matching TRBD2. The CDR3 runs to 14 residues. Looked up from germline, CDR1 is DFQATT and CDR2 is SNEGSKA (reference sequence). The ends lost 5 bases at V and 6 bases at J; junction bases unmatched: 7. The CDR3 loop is CSAQKGLAPGELFF. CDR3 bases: TGCAGTGCTCAGAAGGGACTAGCTCCCGGGGAGCTGTTTTTT.

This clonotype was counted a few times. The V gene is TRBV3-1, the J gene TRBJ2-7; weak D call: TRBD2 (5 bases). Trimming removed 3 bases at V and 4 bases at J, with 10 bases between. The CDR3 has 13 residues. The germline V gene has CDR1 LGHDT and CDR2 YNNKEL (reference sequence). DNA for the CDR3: TGTGCCAGCAGCCATACGGCGGGTTACGAGCAGTACTTC. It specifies CASSHTAGYEQYF.

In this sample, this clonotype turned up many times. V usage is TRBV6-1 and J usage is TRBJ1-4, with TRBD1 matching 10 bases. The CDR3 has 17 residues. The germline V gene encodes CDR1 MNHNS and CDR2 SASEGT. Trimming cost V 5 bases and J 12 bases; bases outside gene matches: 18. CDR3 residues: CASSRYQRTGGNIELFF. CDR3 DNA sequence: TGTGCCAGCAGTCGCTACCAAAGGACAGGGGGTAATATAGAACTGTTTTTT.

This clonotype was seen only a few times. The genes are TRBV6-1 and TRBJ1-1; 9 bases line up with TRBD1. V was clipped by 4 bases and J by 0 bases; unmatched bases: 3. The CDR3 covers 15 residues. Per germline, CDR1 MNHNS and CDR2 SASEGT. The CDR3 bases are TGTGCCAGCAGTGTAACAGGGGGCATGAACACTGAAGCTTTCTTT. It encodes CASSVTGGMNTEAFF.

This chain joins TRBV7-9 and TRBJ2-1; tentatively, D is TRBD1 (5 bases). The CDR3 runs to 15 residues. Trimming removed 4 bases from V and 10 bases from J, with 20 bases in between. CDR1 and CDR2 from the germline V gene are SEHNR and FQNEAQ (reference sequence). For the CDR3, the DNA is TGTGCCAGCAGCTCCCCGGCTGGGGCAGGCAGCGAGCAGTTCTTC. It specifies CASSSPAGAGSEQFF.

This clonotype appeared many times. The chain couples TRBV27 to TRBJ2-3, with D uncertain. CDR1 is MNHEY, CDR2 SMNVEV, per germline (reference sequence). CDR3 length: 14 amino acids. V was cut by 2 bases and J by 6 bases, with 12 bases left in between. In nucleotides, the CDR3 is TGTGCCAGCAGTTTAACATCCAGCAGGGATACGCAGTATTTT. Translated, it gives CASSLTSSRDTQYF.

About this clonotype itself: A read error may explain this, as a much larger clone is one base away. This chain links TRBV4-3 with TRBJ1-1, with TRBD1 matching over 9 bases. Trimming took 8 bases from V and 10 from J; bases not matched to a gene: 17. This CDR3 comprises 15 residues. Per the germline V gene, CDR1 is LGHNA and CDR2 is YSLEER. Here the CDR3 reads CASSQPGQGSSGAFF. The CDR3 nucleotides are TGCGCCAGCTCCCAACCGGGACAGGGTAGTTCTGGAGCTTTCTTT.

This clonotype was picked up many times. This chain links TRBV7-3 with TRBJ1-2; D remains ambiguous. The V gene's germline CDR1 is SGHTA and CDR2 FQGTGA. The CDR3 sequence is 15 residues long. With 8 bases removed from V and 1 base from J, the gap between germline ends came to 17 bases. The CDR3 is CASGYPQGLNYGYTF. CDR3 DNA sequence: TGTGCCAGCGGCTATCCTCAAGGACTTAACTATGGCTACACCTTC.

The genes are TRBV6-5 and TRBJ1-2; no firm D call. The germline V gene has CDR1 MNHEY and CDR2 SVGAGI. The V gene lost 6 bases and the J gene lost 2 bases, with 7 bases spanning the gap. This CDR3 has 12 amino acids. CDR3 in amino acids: CASRTRNYGYTF. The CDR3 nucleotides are TGTGCCAGCAGGACCAGAAACTATGGCTACACCTTC.

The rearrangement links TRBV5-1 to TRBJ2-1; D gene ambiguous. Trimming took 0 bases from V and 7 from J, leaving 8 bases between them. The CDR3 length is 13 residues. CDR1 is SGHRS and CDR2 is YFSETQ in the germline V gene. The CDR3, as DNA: TGCGCCAGCAGCTTGGGATGGGGAAATGAGCAGTTCTTC. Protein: CASSLGWGNEQFF. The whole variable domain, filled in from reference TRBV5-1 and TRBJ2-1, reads KAGVTQTPRYLIKTRGQQVTLSCSPISGHRSVSWYQQTPGQGLQFLFEYFSETQRNKGNFPGRFSGRQFSNSRSEMNVSTLELGDSALYLCASSLGWGNEQFFGPGTRLTVL.

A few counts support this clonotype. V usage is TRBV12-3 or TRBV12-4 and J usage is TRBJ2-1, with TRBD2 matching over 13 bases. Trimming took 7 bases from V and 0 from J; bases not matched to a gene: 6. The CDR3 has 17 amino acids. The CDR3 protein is CASTQTSGGSSYNEQFF. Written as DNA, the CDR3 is TGTGCCAGCACCCAGACTAGCGGGGGGAGCTCCTACAATGAGCAGTTCTTC.

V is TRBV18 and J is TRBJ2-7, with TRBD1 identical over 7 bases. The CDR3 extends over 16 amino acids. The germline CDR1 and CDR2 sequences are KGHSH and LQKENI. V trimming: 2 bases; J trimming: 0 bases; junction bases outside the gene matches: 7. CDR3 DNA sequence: TGTGCCAGCTCACCAACTCCGGGACAGAGCTCCTACGAGCAGTACTTC. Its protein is CASSPTPGQSSYEQYF.

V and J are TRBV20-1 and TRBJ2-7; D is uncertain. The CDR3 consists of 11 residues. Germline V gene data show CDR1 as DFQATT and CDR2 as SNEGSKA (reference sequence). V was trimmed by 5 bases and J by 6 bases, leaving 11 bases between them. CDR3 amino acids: CSAELVLEQYF. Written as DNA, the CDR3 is TGCAGTGCTGAGTTGGTCCTCGAGCAGTACTTC.

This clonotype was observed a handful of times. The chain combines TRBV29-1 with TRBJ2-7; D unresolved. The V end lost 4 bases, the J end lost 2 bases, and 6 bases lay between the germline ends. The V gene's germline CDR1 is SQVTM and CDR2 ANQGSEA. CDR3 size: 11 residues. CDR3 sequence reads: CSVALAYEQYF. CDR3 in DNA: TGCAGCGTTGCGCTAGCCTACGAGCAGTACTTC.

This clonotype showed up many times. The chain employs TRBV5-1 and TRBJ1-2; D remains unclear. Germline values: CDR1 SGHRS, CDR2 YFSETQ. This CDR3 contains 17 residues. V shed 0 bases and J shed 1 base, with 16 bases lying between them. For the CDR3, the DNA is TGCGCCAGCAGCTTGGCTCCGGAGAGGAAAAATAACTATGGCTACACCTTC. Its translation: CASSLAPERKNNYGYTF.

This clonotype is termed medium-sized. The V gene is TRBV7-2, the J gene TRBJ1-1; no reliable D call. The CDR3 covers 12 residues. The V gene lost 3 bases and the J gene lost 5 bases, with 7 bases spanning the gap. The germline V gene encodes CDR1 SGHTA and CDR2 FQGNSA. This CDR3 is CASSFIRTEAFF. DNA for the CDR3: TGTGCCAGCAGCTTCATACGGACTGAAGCTTTCTTT.

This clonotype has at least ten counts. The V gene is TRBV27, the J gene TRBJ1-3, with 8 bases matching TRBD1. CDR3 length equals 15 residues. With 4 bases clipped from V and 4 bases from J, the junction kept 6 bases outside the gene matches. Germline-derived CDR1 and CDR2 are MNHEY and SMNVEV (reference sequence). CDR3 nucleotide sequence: TGTGCCAGCAGTTCCGCCAGGGGGCTAGGAAACACCATATATTTT. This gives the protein CASSSARGLGNTIYF.